The 5 T cell receptor beta chains presented below share a single source sample, sequenced in a study of blood T cell repertoires in COVID-19. The assay was immunoSEQ multiplex PCR, and TCRdb's table has in-frame clones only and misses some. The sample comprises about 130,000 clones, about 75% of which are singletons, and around 18% rests with the top ten. Sequenced material: peripheral blood. Every receptor here comes from an older man with acute or convalescent COVID-19.

The rearrangement uses TRBV5-6 and TRBJ1-4; D unresolved. V was clipped by 1 base and J by 10 bases, with 14 bases between them. This CDR3 has 14 amino acids. In germline, CDR1 is SGHDT, CDR2 YYEEEE. CDR3 nucleotides: TGTGCCAGCAGCTTGCGGGGTAACACGGGAAAACTGTTTTTT. Translating gives CASSLRGNTGKLFF.

The CDR3 sequence: CASSLSLPSTDTQYF. Here the CDR3 DNA reads TGTGCCAGCAGTTTATCACTCCCAAGCACAGATACGCAGTATTTT. The rearrangement uses TRBV27 and TRBJ2-3; no definite D call. Trimming pared 0 bases from V and 0 bases from J, leaving 7 bases between. The length of the CDR3 is 15 residues. CDR1 and CDR2 (germline): MNHEY, SMNVEV (reference sequence).

This sequence joins TRBV19 and TRBJ1-5; D is undetermined. The germline V gene encodes CDR1 LNHDA and CDR2 SQIVND (reference sequence). V dropped 1 base and J dropped 0 bases, with 7 bases sitting between them. This CDR3 has 15 amino acids. The CDR3 loop is CASSIAVYSNQPQHF. The CDR3 DNA is TGTGCCAGTAGTATAGCAGTTTATAGCAATCAGCCCCAGCATTTT.

This clone was observed a few times. The rearrangement joins TRBV6-5 to TRBJ2-1; perhaps TRBD1 as D (6 bases). The CDR3 runs 11 residues. Germline CDR1 and CDR2: MNHEY and SVGAGI. Trimming stripped 10 bases from V and 16 bases from J, with 20 bases between. The CDR3 is CATMTRGSYFF. The CDR3 nucleotides read TGTGCCACCATGACCAGGGGCTCCTATTTCTTC.

This clone was found once. This rearrangement joins TRBV5-6 to TRBJ2-7, with D hard to call. The germline gives CDR1 SGHDT, CDR2 YYEEEE. V lost 2 bases, J lost 1 base, and 7 bases lay in between. CDR3 length: 13 amino acids. CDR3 sequence: CASSFIGSYEQYF. CDR3 in DNA: TGTGCCAGCAGCTTTATCGGGTCCTACGAGCAGTACTTC.